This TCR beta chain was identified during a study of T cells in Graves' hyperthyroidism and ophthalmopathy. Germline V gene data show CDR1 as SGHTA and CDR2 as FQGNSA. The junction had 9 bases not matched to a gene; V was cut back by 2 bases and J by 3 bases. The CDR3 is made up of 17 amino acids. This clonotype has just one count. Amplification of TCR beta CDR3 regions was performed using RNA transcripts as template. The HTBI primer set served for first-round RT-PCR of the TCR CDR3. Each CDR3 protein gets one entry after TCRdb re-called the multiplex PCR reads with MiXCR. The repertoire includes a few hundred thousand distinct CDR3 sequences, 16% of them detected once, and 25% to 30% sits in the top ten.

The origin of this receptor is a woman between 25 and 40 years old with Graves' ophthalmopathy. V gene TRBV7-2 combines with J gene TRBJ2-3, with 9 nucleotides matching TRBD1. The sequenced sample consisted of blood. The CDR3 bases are TGTGCCAGCAGCTTAAGGGGAGGGACAGGGTTTACAGATACGCAGTATTTT. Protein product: CASSLRGGTGFTDTQYF.